This record concerns one TCR beta chain sequence. This receptor's antigen is unknown. No qualities accompany the bases; no much larger clone lies one base away. This specimen belongs to a study of shared clonotypes between healthy human individuals (dated by TCRdb to 2018 to 2020). For context, the study as a whole: The cohort comprised a couple of women and a few men aged 18 to 49 years. Each donor's leukapheresis produced roughly between roughly 0.9 and 8.9 billion PBMCs. For each donor, three plates each were used for CD4 naive and CD4 memory, two plates were used for CD8 naive, and one plate was used for CD8 memory. To estimate repertoire size and how much clonotype sharing occurs between individuals, the study deeply sequenced the blood TCR repertoires of about five healthy adults. To increase sequencing depth and limit assay-specific biases, different laboratories used diverse techniques to prepare libraries and sequence TCR repertoires.

The donors were healthy, HIV-negative adults with no recently reported acute infections or vaccinations. Every donor was a Caucasian adult residing in Nashville, Tennessee, USA. CD4+ T cells were enriched through magnetic negative selection, after which naive cells were positively selected on CD45RA and the remaining negative fraction served as the memory subset. Blood was obtained by leukapheresis, after which PBMCs were separated by Ficoll-Histopaque density gradient centrifugation and cryopreserved in liquid nitrogen vapor phase. Analytical flow cytometry was used to check the purity and quantity of each magnetically sorted T cell population. Genomic DNA was isolated from each sorted fraction and quantified by UV absorbance on a Nanodrop 2000c. General findings and caveats noted by the study authors: The small number of donors limited the genetic and exposure-history diversity represented. Larger estimated clonotype richness was generally found for naive subsets than for memory subsets. Rarefaction of sorted-subset datasets indicated incomplete sequencing despite the large sequencing depth. Sampling was restricted to blood, and TCR repertoires in tissue are likely to differ from TCR repertoires in blood. Clonotypes shared by all four sorted-subset donors showed higher generation probabilities than non-shared clonotypes. Across a handful of donors, approximately 5% of naive CD4, around 3.3% of naive CD8, about 2% of memory CD4, and approximately 0.4% of memory CD8 clonotypes were shared. Pairwise subsampling led to the expectation that sequencing depth would affect the degree of clonotype sharing among donors.

Using the deep immunoSEQ assay, multiplex PCR amplified TCR CDR3 regions from genomic DNA. Extracted genomic DNA from each cell subset was distributed evenly across all wells of several immunoSEQ 96-well plates, and each plate was treated as a replicate. For sorted subsets, each replicate PCR was loaded with 200 to 250 ng genomic DNA, equivalent to 25,000 to 30,000 T cell genomes. Purified libraries were quantified with a Qubit 3.0 fluorometer, sized on a Bioanalyzer 2100, and re-quantified with the KAPA Library Quantification kit. Each immunoSEQ 96-well plate was sequenced on its own single-read 150-cycle Illumina NextSeq 550 flow cell. The study's processing was this. Because the immunoSEQ output held only junctional sequences and lacked quality scores, the filtering could not match the filtering applied to full-length reads. To assign V/J genes and CDR3, sequences were annotated using PyIR, a Python wrapper for IgBLAST v1.9, with IMGT germline references. Reads with weak V/J assignments (E-value above 1e-6), missing CDR3, stop codons, out-of-frame junctions, or ambiguous translated residues were removed. V3J clonotypes were defined by identical inferred V gene, J gene, and CDR3 amino acid sequence. To compute the percentage overlap between repertoires, the number of shared unique clonotypes was divided by the size of the smaller repertoire. Three approaches were used to assess repertoire richness: RTK rarefaction, the Chao1 estimator, and Recon v2.1 estimates of unobserved clonotypes. Generation probabilities for all TCRbeta clonotypes obtained by the gDNA method from a handful of donors were computed using OLGA. TCRdb took over this immuneACCESS table, retaining in-frame rearrangements with V and J assigned. Such tables are incomplete; in checked studies, under half of the missing clones stem from an unresolved V gene, and the remainder is unexplained. Clone size and the V and J calls come from that table; the DNA yielded D and trimming. This sample comprises around 1 million clones, more than 75% of them detected only once. Together, the top ten hold approximately 1.5% of the sample.

Including cysteine and phenylalanine, the CDR3 has 14 amino acids. Only the CDR3 DNA stays, 42 bases, in frame from base 1. Relative to germline, V is 2 bases shorter and J is 6 bases shorter, with 14 bases between their ends. The germline V gene (reference sequence) sets CDR1 to SGHNT and CDR2 to YYREEE. The sequenced sample consisted of memory CD4+ T cells sorted from blood. The meaning of the sample's cell subset or site label: CD45RA-negative fraction. Recombination connected TRBV5-4 to TRBJ1-2; tentative D gene TRBD1, with 6 bases matching. The sequence derives from a young man in good health. CDR3 protein: CASSLPTGRDGYTF. The DNA sequence is TGTGCCAGCAGCTTACCCACAGGGAGGGATGGCTACACCTTC.